Each of the 8 T cell receptor beta chains below was sequenced from the same sample in a study of blood T cell repertoires in COVID-19. Sequencing was performed with immunoSEQ multiplex PCR; in TCRdb, only in-frame clones are kept and a portion is missing. This sample has about 200,000 clones, with about 82% found just once. The specimen sequenced was peripheral blood. The receptors stem from a man in his 60s with COVID-19, enrolled during active disease.

V gene TRBV12-5 combines with J gene TRBJ2-2, with D possibly being TRBD2 (6 bases). V lost 3 bases and J 5 bases, leaving 7 bases between the germline ends. The CDR3 has 13 residues. Germline loops: CDR1 LGHNT, CDR2 FRNRAP. The CDR3 spells CASGLGGTGELFF. CDR3 sequence (DNA): TGTGCTAGTGGTTTAGGAGGGACCGGGGAGCTGTTTTTT.

This chain links TRBV27 with TRBJ2-6; a possible D gene is TRBD1 (6 bases). Trimming removed 5 bases from V and 4 bases from J, with 18 bases in between. Germline-derived CDR1 and CDR2 are MNHEY and SMNVEV (reference sequence). The CDR3 covers 17 residues. The CDR3 region has the DNA TGTGCCAGCAGTCGTTCAGGGGTTTTAGGAGGGGCCAACGTCCTGACTTTC. It codes for CASSRSGVLGGANVLTF.

This chain connects TRBV6-4 to TRBJ1-1; D gene unclear. Germline V gives CDR1 MRHNA, CDR2 SNTAGT. This CDR3 region has 14 residues. V was shortened by 3 bases and J by 1 base, with 9 bases between the two germline ends. CDR3 nucleotide sequence: TGTGCCAGCAGTGAGTATGGAGGGAACACTGAAGCTTTCTTT. Translated, it gives CASSEYGGNTEAFF.

This rearrangement joins TRBV2 to TRBJ1-1; 8 bases match TRBD1. V was pared by 8 bases and J by 1 base, with 6 bases of the junction left unmatched. The germline V gene encodes CDR1 SNHLY and CDR2 FYNNEI. The CDR3 spans 14 residues. In DNA form, the CDR3 reads TGTGCCAGCTCCCCCGGGACAGGGAACACTGAAGCTTTCTTT. Amino acids: CASSPGTGNTEAFF.

This chain links TRBV5-1 with TRBJ1-6; 7 bases align to TRBD1. This CDR3 has 16 residues. CDR1 is SGHRS and CDR2 is YFSETQ in the germline V gene. Trimming removed 9 bases from V and 10 bases from J; junction bases left unmatched: 19. The CDR3: CATKTGYGTGESPLHF. DNA of the CDR3: TGCGCCACCAAAACAGGCTACGGAACAGGGGAGTCACCCCTCCACTTT. The variable domain in full, with the rest retrieved from reference TRBV5-1 and TRBJ1-6, is KAGVTQTPRYLIKTRGQQVTLSCSPISGHRSVSWYQQTPGQGLQFLFEYFSETQRNKGNFPGRFSGRQFSNSRSEMNVSTLELGDSALYLCATKTGYGTGESPLHFGNGTRLTVT.

The CDR3 DNA reads TGTGCCAGCAGTTCGACAGGGGGGAGGGAGCAGTACTTC. It is translated as CASSSTGGREQYF. This chain connects TRBV7-8 to TRBJ2-7; 9 nucleotides align to TRBD1. Germline V CDR1 and CDR2: SGHVS, FQNEAQ. The CDR3 spans 13 residues. V trimming: 6 bases; J trimming: 7 bases; junction bases outside the gene matches: 7.

The chain is built from TRBV2 and TRBJ1-2; 7 nucleotides line up with TRBD1. There are 14 residues in the CDR3. The germline CDR1 and CDR2 sequences are SNHLY and FYNNEI. J gave up 4 bases and V 7 bases, and 9 bases lay outside the gene matches. This CDR3 reads CASTIADRAYGYTF. CDR3 nucleotides: TGTGCCAGCACCATCGCTGACAGGGCCTATGGCTACACCTTC.

This sequence joins TRBV7-9 and TRBJ1-3; D is ambiguous. Trimming removed 3 bases at V and 4 bases at J, with 13 bases between. The CDR3 is 15 residues long. CDR1 is SEHNR, CDR2 FQNEAQ, per germline (reference sequence). CDR3 region: CASSFLEGIGNTIYF. The CDR3 nucleotides read TGTGCCAGCAGCTTTCTGGAGGGCATAGGAAACACCATATATTTT.